These 18 T cell receptor beta chains were all obtained from the same sample, sequenced in a study of shared clonotypes between healthy human individuals. Repertoires were generated with immunoSEQ multiplex PCR, while TCRdb's copy carries only in-frame clones and drops some. Among approximately 2.5 million clones listed, over 85% were seen once. Sequences were obtained from naive CD4+ T cells sorted from blood. Noted subset: CD45RA+ positively selected. The source of these receptors is a man aged 18-30 years in good health.

The chain has TRBV10-1 and TRBJ1-4, with no clear D. The CDR3 consists of 12 residues. The V gene's germline CDR1 is WNHNN and CDR2 SYGVQD (reference sequence). Deletions cut 7 bases from V and 7 bases from J, with 10 bases between. The CDR3 region has the DNA TGCGCCAGCACGGGCGGCACTGAAAAACTGTTTTTT. Translation gives CASTGGTEKLFF.

This chain uses TRBV5-1 with TRBJ2-1; tentatively, D is TRBD2 (5 bases). Germline assignment: CDR1 SGHRS and CDR2 YFSETQ. This CDR3 comprises 15 residues. The V end was cut by 4 bases, the J end by 4 bases, with 15 bases between. CDR3 region: CASSPRNRGYNEQFF. DNA for the CDR3: TGCGCCAGCAGCCCGCGAAACCGGGGTTACAATGAGCAGTTCTTC.

This chain uses TRBV5-4 with TRBJ2-5, with 9 bases fitting TRBD1. The V segment lost 4 bases and the J segment 2 bases; nucleotides outside the gene matches: 12. Germline loops: CDR1 SGHNT, CDR2 YYREEE (reference sequence). The CDR3 loop spans 17 amino acids. The CDR3 reads CASSPSTGGLFQETQYF. The CDR3 DNA reads TGTGCCAGCAGCCCCTCGACAGGGGGGCTGTTTCAAGAGACCCAGTACTTC. Using reference TRBV5-4 and TRBJ2-5 for the parts outside the CDR3, the full variable domain is ETGVTQSPTHLIKTRGQQVTLRCSSQSGHNTVSWYQQALGQGPQFIFQYYREEENGRGNFPPRFSGLQFPNYSSELNVNALELDDSALYLCASSPSTGGLFQETQYFGPGTRLLVL.

The V gene is TRBV13, the J gene TRBJ1-2; 9 bases align to TRBD1. Germline assignment: CDR1 PRHDT and CDR2 FYEKMQ (reference sequence). Unmatched junction bases numbered 2, after V lost 5 bases and J lost 4 bases. This CDR3 contains 13 residues. The CDR3 loop reads CASSPGQGYGYTF. CDR3 nucleotide sequence: TGTGCCAGCAGCCCGGGACAGGGCTATGGCTACACCTTC.

The genes are TRBV27 and TRBJ2-7; D is possibly TRBD1 or TRBD2 (5 bases each). V was pared by 2 bases and J by 3 bases, with 8 bases between. The CDR3 has 13 amino acids. The germline V gene encodes CDR1 MNHEY and CDR2 SMNVEV (reference sequence). The CDR3: CASSLRDGYEQYF. The CDR3 region has the DNA TGTGCCAGCAGTTTAAGGGACGGCTACGAGCAGTACTTC.

The rearrangement uses TRBV19 and TRBJ2-7; 7 positions agree with TRBD1. Germline V gene lookup returns CDR1 LNHDA and CDR2 SQIVND (reference sequence). V gave up 7 bases and J gave up 2 bases; unmatched junction bases: 14. CDR3 length: 16 amino acids. As DNA, the CDR3 is TGTGCCAGTATGCCGCGAAGTCGGGACAGACCCTACGAGCAGTACTTC. As protein: CASMPRSRDRPYEQYF. Full variable domain (remainder filled in from reference TRBV19 and TRBJ2-7): DGGITQSPKYLFRKEGQNVTLSCEQNLNHDAMYWYRQDPGQGLRLIYYSQIVNDFQKGDIAEGYSVSREKKESFPLTVTSAQKNPTAFYLCASMPRSRDRPYEQYFGPGTRLTVT.

The chain has TRBV6-6 and TRBJ2-5; possible D gene TRBD2, 6 bases. The CDR3 sequence is 11 residues long. Germline CDR1 and CDR2: MNHNY and SVGAGI (reference sequence). Trimming took off 8 bases at V and 9 bases at J, with 13 bases between the two ends. The CDR3 region has the DNA TGTGCCAGCGGCCAGGAGCGGGCCCAGTACTTC. Its translation: CASGQERAQYF.

Turning to this clone: The same CDR3 is also encoded by other DNA sequences in this sample. The chain has TRBV5-1 and TRBJ2-1; TRBD2 agrees at 9 bases. With 2 bases clipped from V and 0 bases from J, the junction kept 0 bases outside the gene matches. Germline CDR1 reads SGHRS; CDR2 reads YFSETQ. The CDR3 is 15 amino acids. The CDR3 is CASSLLAGSYNEQFF. CDR3 DNA sequence: TGCGCCAGCAGCTTACTAGCGGGCTCCTACAATGAGCAGTTCTTC.

The chain links TRBV11-2 to TRBJ2-2, with D possibly called TRBD1 or TRBD2 (5 bases each). V was clipped by 1 base and J by 4 bases, with 10 bases between them. CDR1 is SGHAT, CDR2 FQNNGV, per germline. CDR3 size: 15 residues. The CDR3 DNA follows: TGTGCCAGCAGCTTAGGGCAGAGGGGCACCGGGGAGCTGTTTTTT. It yields the protein CASSLGQRGTGELFF.

The chain is built from TRBV7-2 and TRBJ2-2, with TRBD2 matching over 9 bases. The germline CDR1 and CDR2 sequences are SGHTA and FQGNSA. The CDR3 has 16 amino acids. V was pared by 2 bases and J by 6 bases, with 7 bases of the junction left unmatched. CDR3 sequence: CASSLLAGKVAGELFF. The CDR3 bases are TGTGCCAGCAGCTTACTAGCGGGGAAGGTGGCCGGGGAGCTGTTTTTT. Drawing the rest from reference TRBV7-2 and TRBJ2-2, the complete variable domain is GAGVSQSPSNKVTEKGKDVELRCDPISGHTALYWYRQSLGQGLEFLIYFQGNSAPDKSGLPSDRFSAERTGGSVSTLTIQRTQQEDSAVYLCASSLLAGKVAGELFFGEGSRLTVL.

The CDR3 coding sequence is TGCGCCAGCAGCCTCTCTCCCCAGTTCTCTGGAAACACCATATATTTT. It yields the protein CASSLSPQFSGNTIYF. This chain links TRBV5-1 with TRBJ1-3; D is unresolved. The V end lost 4 bases, the J end lost 0 bases, and 14 bases lay between the germline ends. Germline V CDR1 and CDR2: SGHRS, YFSETQ. This CDR3 has 16 amino acids. The entire variable domain, with the rest obtained from reference TRBV5-1 and TRBJ1-3, is as follows: KAGVTQTPRYLIKTRGQQVTLSCSPISGHRSVSWYQQTPGQGLQFLFEYFSETQRNKGNFPGRFSGRQFSNSRSEMNVSTLELGDSALYLCASSLSPQFSGNTIYFGEGSWLTVV.

A remark on this clone: Other nucleotide sequences in the sample specify the same CDR3. The V gene is TRBV18, the J gene TRBJ2-3; TRBD1 matches 8 bases. The ends lost 6 bases at V and 2 bases at J; junction bases unmatched: 7. Per germline, CDR1 KGHSH and CDR2 LQKENI. CDR3 length: 15 residues. The CDR3 sequence: CASSPGTGFTDTQYF. The CDR3 DNA is TGTGCCAGCTCCCCCGGGACAGGATTCACAGATACGCAGTATTTT.

This chain uses TRBV21-1 with TRBJ2-2. TRBV21-1 is reported as a pseudogene. CDR3 length equals 15 residues. The CDR3 loop is CASSKSWDVAGELFF. CDR3 in DNA: TGTGCCAGCAGCAAATCTTGGGACGTAGCCGGGGAGCTGTTTTTT.

The CDR3 loop reads CASSLGLYGYTF. For the CDR3, the DNA is TGTGCCAGCAGTTTGGGTCTTTATGGCTACACCTTC. The chain links TRBV2 to TRBJ1-2; no clear D. The CDR3 runs to 12 residues. V was clipped by 5 bases and J by 5 bases, with 9 bases between them. Germline CDR1 is SNHLY and CDR2 is FYNNEI. The full variable domain, rest sourced from reference TRBV2 and TRBJ1-2, is EPEVTQTPSHQVTQMGQEVILRCVPISNHLYFYWYRQILGQKVEFLVSFYNNEISEKSEIFDDQFSVERPDGSNFTLKIRSTKLEDSAMYFCASSLGLYGYTFGSGTRLTVV.

The table lists this clone with a count of one. This chain connects TRBV6-5 to TRBJ2-6; unclear D gene. Deletions cut 2 bases from V and 4 bases from J, with 12 bases between. Germline V gives CDR1 MNHEY, CDR2 SVGAGI. The CDR3 runs 16 residues. In DNA form, the CDR3 reads TGTGCCAGCAGTTACCTCGGTGCGAGAGGGGCCAACGTCCTGACTTTC. It is translated as CASSYLGARGANVLTF.

The chain carries TRBV6-5 and TRBJ1-5; D is undetermined. The germline V gene has CDR1 MNHEY and CDR2 SVGAGI. The CDR3 has 14 residues. Trimming removed 10 bases at V and 1 base at J, with 14 bases between. CDR3 nucleotides: TGTGCCACCAACCCTAAGTGGAGCAATCAGCCCCAGCATTTT. It yields the protein CATNPKWSNQPQHF.

The chain combines TRBV30 with TRBJ2-5; D gene ambiguous. The germline gives CDR1 GTSNPN, CDR2 SVGIG (reference sequence). The CDR3 extends over 11 amino acids. Trimming pared 3 bases from V and 2 bases from J, leaving 4 bases between. DNA of the CDR3: TGTGCCTGGAGGGCGCAAGAGACCCAGTACTTC. Translating it yields CAWRAQETQYF.

A few counts support this clone. The rearrangement uses TRBV2 and TRBJ1-5; perhaps TRBD1 as D (5 bases). V was pared by 6 bases and J by 7 bases, with 19 bases between. CDR1 SNHLY and CDR2 FYNNEI come from the germline V gene. The CDR3 covers 15 residues. CDR3 in amino acids: CASSGDDSIGQPQHF. DNA of the CDR3: TGTGCCAGCAGCGGGGACGACAGTATCGGGCAGCCCCAGCATTTT.